These T cell receptor beta chains were read from a single sample in a study of blood T cell repertoires in COVID-19. Sequencing was performed with immunoSEQ multiplex PCR; in TCRdb, only in-frame clones are kept and a portion is missing. The sample carries about 250,000 clones, around 83% recorded once. Sequencing was done on a sample of PBMCs or T cells enriched from blood (not recorded which). The receptors derive from a man aged 40-49 years who had been exposed to COVID-19. CDR3s include the opening cysteine and the closing phenylalanine or tryptophan. The D gene is left open where the match is weak. Some rows mark clone size as missing; the rest say once, few, many or name a class of expanded clone.

D: NA; V: TRBV5-5; size: NA; J: TRBJ1-6; CDR3: CASNPWGDPGSPLHF; DNA: TGTGCCAGCAACCCTTGGGGAGACCCGGGTTCACCCCTCCACTTT
D: NA; V: TRBV4-1; size: NA; J: TRBJ2-7; CDR3: CASSHLGQTYEQYF; DNA: TGCGCCAGCAGCCATCTCGGACAGACCTACGAGCAGTACTTC
D: TRBD2; V: TRBV24-1; size: NA; J: TRBJ2-3; CDR3: CATSESGLAGDTQYF; DNA: TGTGCCACCAGTGAGAGTGGACTAGCGGGAGATACGCAGTATTTT
D: TRBD1; V: TRBV10-3; size: NA; J: TRBJ2-1; CDR3: CAIRGTGGFYNEQFF; DNA: TGTGCCATCAGGGGGACAGGGGGGTTCTACAATGAGCAGTTCTTC
D: TRBD1; V: TRBV6-5; size: NA; J: TRBJ2-1; CDR3: CASRPRQGPYNEQFF; DNA: TGTGCCAGCAGACCCCGACAGGGTCCCTACAATGAGCAGTTCTTC
D: TRBD2; V: TRBV19; size: NA; J: TRBJ2-7; CDR3: CASREGLDYLTGGEQYF; DNA: TGTGCCAGTAGAGAGGGGCTCGACTACCTGACGGGAGGCGAGCAGTACTTC
D: NA; V: TRBV27; size: once; J: TRBJ1-2; CDR3: CASSRRGGRVDGYTF; DNA: TGTGCCAGCAGCAGACGAGGGGGTCGGGTCGATGGCTACACCTTC
D: TRBD1; V: TRBV5-4; size: NA; J: TRBJ2-7; CDR3: CASSLRDRAYEQYF; DNA: TGTGCCAGCAGCTTGAGGGACAGAGCCTACGAGCAGTACTTC
D: TRBD1; V: TRBV11-2; size: NA; J: TRBJ1-6; CDR3: CASSLQGAHNSPLHF; DNA: TGTGCCAGCAGCTTACAGGGGGCGCATAATTCACCCCTCCACTTT
D: NA; V: TRBV30; size: few; J: TRBJ1-6; CDR3: CAWSRASHPNSPLHF; DNA: TGTGCCTGGAGCCGAGCGAGTCACCCTAACTCACCCCTCCACTTT
D: NA; V: TRBV2; size: NA; J: TRBJ1-2; CDR3: CASSEETDYGYTF; DNA: TGTGCCAGCAGTGAGGAGACGGACTATGGCTACACCTTC
D: NA; V: TRBV6-5; size: NA; J: TRBJ2-7; CDR3: CASTLPGISQYEQYF; DNA: TGTGCCAGCACTCTACCGGGAATAAGTCAATACGAGCAGTACTTC
D: NA; V: TRBV18; size: NA; J: TRBJ1-1; CDR3: CASSPLAAGANTEAFF; DNA: TGTGCCAGCTCACCACTAGCCGCAGGGGCGAACACTGAAGCTTTCTTT
D: TRBD1; V: TRBV5-8; size: NA; J: TRBJ1-1; CDR3: CASTRDRVYTEAFF; DNA: TGTGCCAGCACCCGGGACAGGGTATACACTGAAGCTTTCTTT
D: TRBD1; V: TRBV7-7; size: NA; J: TRBJ1-3; CDR3: CASSLDRGPGNTIYF; DNA: TGTGCTAGCAGCTTAGACAGGGGCCCGGGAAACACCATATATTTT
D: TRBD1; V: TRBV28; size: NA; J: TRBJ2-2; CDR3: CASSFDRGFFTGELFF; DNA: TGTGCCAGCAGTTTTGACAGGGGATTCTTTACCGGGGAGCTGTTTTTT
D: TRBD2; V: TRBV19; size: NA; J: TRBJ2-2; CDR3: CASTTLALAGGGTGELFF; DNA: TGTGCCAGTACCACCCTCGCTCTAGCGGGAGGAGGGACCGGGGAGCTGTTTTTT
D: TRBD1; V: TRBV25-1; size: NA; J: TRBJ1-4; CDR3: CASSAGQGSKKLFF; DNA: TGTGCCAGCAGTGCCGGACAGGGTTCCAAAAAACTGTTTTTT
D: NA; V: TRBV27; size: NA; J: TRBJ1-6; CDR3: CASSFQNSPLHF; DNA: TGTGCCAGCAGTTTCCAGAATTCACCCCTCCACTTT
D: TRBD1; V: TRBV2; size: NA; J: TRBJ1-5; CDR3: CASEGARNQPQHF; DNA: TGTGCCAGCGAGGGGGCGCGAAATCAGCCCCAGCATTTT
D: NA; V: TRBV4-1; size: NA; J: TRBJ1-5; CDR3: CASSQVDQGLEPQHF; DNA: TGCGCCAGCAGCCAAGTTGACCAGGGTTTGGAGCCCCAGCATTTT
D: NA; V: TRBV7-2; size: NA; J: TRBJ2-7; CDR3: CASSADGLAFSGEQYF; DNA: TGTGCCAGCAGCGCCGATGGGCTAGCTTTCTCGGGGGAGCAGTACTTC
D: TRBD2; V: TRBV7-3; size: NA; J: TRBJ2-7; CDR3: CASSEGGGRAYEQYF; DNA: TGTGCCAGCAGCGAAGGGGGCGGGAGGGCCTACGAGCAGTACTTC
D: TRBD2; V: TRBV7-6; size: NA; J: TRBJ2-2; CDR3: CASSLDGGRAGELFF; DNA: TGTGCCAGCAGCTTAGATGGCGGGAGGGCCGGGGAGCTGTTTTTT
D: TRBD1; V: TRBV27; size: NA; J: TRBJ1-2; CDR3: CASGSQGFDTF; DNA: TGTGCCAGCGGTTCACAGGGGTTCGACACCTTC
D: TRBD1; V: TRBV27; size: NA; J: TRBJ1-6; CDR3: CASRNKPPGQDNNSPLHF; DNA: TGTGCCAGCAGAAACAAGCCGCCGGGACAGGACAATAATTCACCCCTCCACTTT
D: NA; V: TRBV14; size: NA; J: TRBJ1-3; CDR3: CASSQETSASPLYF; DNA: TGTGCCAGCAGCCAAGAAACCAGTGCCTCACCCCTATATTTT
D: NA; V: TRBV6-5; size: once; J: TRBJ1-2; CDR3: CASSSRQDGYTF; DNA: TGTGCCAGCAGTTCCCGACAGGATGGCTACACCTTC
D: NA; V: TRBV12-3/TRBV12-4; size: NA; J: TRBJ1-2; CDR3: CASRTDSHYGYTF; DNA: TGTGCCAGCAGGACCGACAGCCACTATGGCTACACCTTC